Listed below are T cell receptor beta chains from one sample, sequenced in a study of T cells in Graves' hyperthyroidism and ophthalmopathy. One entry per CDR3 protein, called by TCRdb with MiXCR from the multiplex PCR reads. This sample carries hundreds of thousands of distinct CDR3 sequences, over 40% of them seen once, and the ten largest clones take approximately 7.2%. The sample comprised peripheral blood or thyroid tissue (not recorded which). All receptors come from an adult man with Graves' disease, either hyperthyroidism or ophthalmopathy (not recorded which). Both conserved end residues are part of each CDR3. D genes are given only for firm matches. Only part of the rows carry a size: once, few, many, or a class if the clone is expanded.

abundance | j_gene | d_gene | v_gene | CDR3aa | CDR3nt
few | TRBJ1-3 | NA | TRBV14 | CASSQDPRVAGNTIYF | TGTGCCAGCAGCCAAGATCCCAGGGTCGCTGGAAACACCATATATTTT
many | TRBJ1-6 | NA | TRBV14 | CASSQEFDSPLHF | TGTGCCAGCAGCCAAGAGTTTGATTCACCCCTCCACTTT
many | TRBJ1-4 | NA | TRBV24-1 | CATSDGSDEKLFF | TGTGCCACCAGTGATGGGTCGGACGAAAAACTGTTTTTT
few | TRBJ1-5 | NA | TRBV7-3 | CASSLTTVNQPQHF | TGTGCCAGCAGCTTAACAACAGTGAATCAGCCCCAGCATTTT
NA | TRBJ1-1 | NA | TRBV6-4 | CASSTGITEAFF | TGTGCCAGCAGCACAGGGATTACTGAAGCTTTCTTT
NA | TRBJ2-7 | NA | TRBV6-5 | CASSYGTWSSYEQYF | TGTGCCAGCAGTTATGGTACCTGGAGCTCCTACGAGCAGTACTTC
NA | TRBJ1-2 | NA | TRBV2 | CASSEVQGNYGYTF | TGTGCCAGCAGTGAAGTACAGGGTAACTATGGCTACACCTTC
NA | TRBJ2-5 | TRBD2 | TRBV7-9 | CASSPLTAGETQYF | TGCGCCAGCAGCCCCCTGACAGCGGGGGAGACCCAGTACTTC
once | TRBJ1-5 | NA | TRBV7-9 | CASRVGGLGNQPQHF | TGTGCCAGCAGGGTAGGGGGACTGGGCAATCAGCCCCAGCATTTT
few | TRBJ1-2 | NA | TRBV7-9 | CASSFEGESGYTF | TGTGCCAGCAGCTTTGAGGGGGAGAGTGGCTACACCTTC
few | TRBJ1-1 | NA | TRBV12-3/TRBV12-4 | CASSLREGDTEAFF | TGTGCCAGCAGTCTGAGGGAAGGCGACACTGAAGCTTTCTTT
NA | TRBJ2-5 | NA | TRBV7-2 | CASSSGWGYETQYF | TGTGCCAGCAGCTCCGGATGGGGGTACGAGACCCAGTACTTC
NA | TRBJ2-7 | TRBD1 | TRBV10-3 | CASSPGTGLRYEQCF | TGTGCCAGCAGTCCCGGGACAGGTCTTCGGTACGAGCAGTGCTTC
NA | TRBJ2-2 | NA | TRBV19 | CASSHQGNTGELFF | TGTGCCAGTAGTCACCAGGGGAACACCGGGGAGCTGTTTTTT
NA | TRBJ2-5 | TRBD2 | TRBV5-1 | CASSFLAGGETQYF | TGTGCCAGCAGCTTTCTAGCGGGAGGAGAGACCCAGTACTTC
NA | TRBJ2-7 | NA | TRBV7-8 | CASSLAPTGREQYF | TGTGCCAGCAGCTTAGCGCCGACAGGGAGGGAGCAGTACTTC
few | TRBJ1-5 | TRBD1 | TRBV2 | CASSTGGADNQPQHF | TGTGCCAGCAGTACAGGGGGCGCCGACAATCAGCCCCAGCATTTT
many | TRBJ2-7 | TRBD2 | TRBV7-9 | CASSSGLAGDEQYF | TGTGCCAGCAGCTCAGGACTAGCGGGAGACGAGCAGTACTTC
few | TRBJ1-2 | NA | TRBV5-1 | CASSLAGPPAGYTF | TGCGCCAGCAGCTTGGCCGGGCCCCCGGCGGGCTACACCTTC
NA | TRBJ1-4 | TRBD1 | TRBV7-9 | CASTESRGQAEKLFF | TGTGCCAGCACGGAGAGCAGGGGGCAAGCTGAAAAACTGTTTTTT
few | TRBJ1-2 | TRBD1 | TRBV11-3 | CASSFLGQGVAGYTF | TGTGCCAGCAGCTTCCTAGGGCAGGGGGTTGCTGGCTACACCTTC
NA | TRBJ1-6 | NA | TRBV20-1 | CSARAGSSYNSPLHF | TGCAGTGCTAGAGCGGGGAGCTCCTATAATTCACCCCTCCACTTT
few | TRBJ2-2 | NA | TRBV14 | CASSHRAPTNTGELFF | TGTGCCAGCAGCCATCGAGCGCCTACGAACACCGGGGAGCTGTTTTTT
few | TRBJ2-7 | NA | TRBV5-1 | CASSLLFGGGSYEQYF | TGCGCCAGCAGCTTGCTTTTCGGCGGCGGCTCCTACGAGCAGTACTTC
many | TRBJ1-5 | NA | TRBV7-9 | CASSLGDGDQPQHF | TGTGCCAGCAGCTTAGGGGACGGAGATCAGCCCCAGCATTTT
once | TRBJ2-7 | TRBD2 | TRBV10-3 | CASSEGGGLAGEQYF | TGTGCCAGCAGTGAAGGAGGGGGTCTAGCGGGAGAGCAGTACTTC
NA | TRBJ1-2 | TRBD1 | TRBV7-3 | CASSLKGTVLGYTF | TGTGCCAGCAGTCTAAAAGGGACAGTTCTTGGCTACACCTTC
few | TRBJ1-1 | NA | TRBV2 | CASSEPGPLLGNTEAFF | TGTGCCAGCAGCGAACCGGGACCGCTTTTGGGGAACACTGAAGCTTTCTTT
many | TRBJ2-5 | NA | TRBV6-6 | CASSDLLRQTQYF | TGTGCCAGCAGTGACCTCCTACGACAGACCCAGTACTTC
few | TRBJ2-2 | TRBD1 | TRBV7-2 | CASSPTGHGELFF | TGTGCCAGCAGCCCGACAGGGCACGGGGAGCTGTTTTTT
NA | TRBJ2-7 | TRBD2 | TRBV11-2 | CASSQAGLVYEQYF | TGTGCCAGCAGCCAAGCGGGACTAGTTTACGAGCAGTACTTC
many | TRBJ1-6 | TRBD1 | TRBV5-1 | CASSAPGQGYSPLHF | TGCGCCAGCAGCGCTCCGGGACAGGGATATTCACCCCTCCACTTT
many | TRBJ2-7 | TRBD1 | TRBV7-8 | CASSLLQGTYEQYF | TGTGCCAGCAGCCTCCTACAGGGGACCTACGAGCAGTACTTC
once | TRBJ2-7 | NA | TRBV7-6 | CASSLVAGQGVAYEQYF | TGTGCCAGCAGCTTAGTGGCGGGGCAGGGGGTCGCCTACGAGCAGTACTTC
few | TRBJ1-1 | TRBD1 | TRBV13 | CASSLGTLTGRQEAFF | TGTGCCAGCAGCTTAGGGACCTTGACAGGGCGGCAGGAAGCTTTCTTT
few | TRBJ1-2 | TRBD1 | TRBV7-9 | CASSLQDPGQGALEEGYTF | TGTGCCAGCAGCCTACAAGACCCGGGGCAGGGGGCACTAGAGGAGGGCTACACCTTC
many | TRBJ2-5 | TRBD1 | TRBV29-1 | CSVGRTGRAETQYF | TGCAGCGTGGGGAGGACAGGGCGGGCAGAGACCCAGTACTTC
NA | TRBJ1-1 | NA | TRBV9 | CASGGGVNTEAFF | TGTGCCAGCGGCGGGGGAGTGAACACTGAAGCTTTCTTT
many | TRBJ2-5 | TRBD1 | TRBV9 | CASSVGQGRETQYF | TGTGCCAGCAGCGTCGGACAGGGCCGAGAGACCCAGTACTTC
many | TRBJ2-7 | NA | TRBV7-3 | CASSLTEGARVLSYEQYF | TGTGCCAGCAGCTTAACGGAGGGCGCCAGGGTACTATCCTACGAGCAGTACTTC
NA | TRBJ1-2 | NA | TRBV9 | CASSSHAGGSYGYTF | TGTGCCAGCAGCTCCCACGCGGGAGGATCCTATGGCTACACCTTC
few | TRBJ1-1 | NA | TRBV7-9 | CASSSFYPDNTEAFF | TGTGCCAGCAGCTCGTTCTACCCTGATAACACTGAAGCTTTCTTT
few | TRBJ1-2 | TRBD1 | TRBV11-2 | CASSSGTGKGYGYTF | TGTGCCAGCAGCAGTGGGACAGGGAAAGGCTATGGCTACACCTTC
few | TRBJ1-2 | TRBD1 | TRBV7-9 | CASSPTPTGHGYTF | TGTGCCAGCAGCCCCACCCCGACAGGGCACGGCTACACCTTC
few | TRBJ2-7 | NA | TRBV5-1 | CASSLDVQESYEQYF | TGCGCCAGCAGCTTGGATGTCCAGGAGTCCTACGAGCAGTACTTC
NA | TRBJ1-2 | TRBD1 | TRBV10-3 | CAISESRGQGYTF | TGTGCCATCAGTGAGTCGAGGGGACAGGGCTACACCTTC
NA | TRBJ1-5 | NA | TRBV20-1 | CSANPTVNQPQHF | TGCAGTGCTAACCCGACCGTCAATCAGCCCCAGCATTTT
many | TRBJ2-6 | NA | TRBV29-1 | CSVLKAVSGANVLTF | TGCAGCGTGCTGAAAGCTGTCTCTGGGGCCAACGTCCTGACTTTC
NA | TRBJ1-1 | NA | TRBV12-3/TRBV12-4 | CASKFNSGTEAFF | TGTGCCAGCAAGTTTAATTCGGGGACTGAAGCTTTCTTT
few | TRBJ1-6 | NA | TRBV27 | CASSPPTAQNSPLHF | TGTGCCAGCAGCCCGCCAACGGCTCAGAATTCACCCCTCCACTTT
NA | TRBJ2-7 | TRBD2 | TRBV10-3 | CAIRGTSGETYEQYF | TGTGCCATCAGGGGGACTAGCGGGGAGACCTACGAGCAGTACTTC